The 16 T cell receptor beta chains given below trace back to one sample, sequenced in a study of cytomegalovirus exposure and HLA in healthy donors. It was with 60 Vbeta and 13 Jbeta primers that the PCR ran. Profiled with immunoSEQ multiplex PCR; TCRdb holds only in-frame clones, not every one. The sample yields just under 65,000 clones, around 80% seen once. Sequenced sample: PBMCs. Receptor source: a woman aged 25 to 39 in good health and CMV-seronegative.

By share, this clone ranks as medium-sized. The chain links TRBV6-5 to TRBJ2-3, with TRBD2 identical over 8 bases. Losses at the gene ends were 4 bases for V and 2 bases for J; bases not matched to a gene: 5. The CDR3 sequence is 15 residues long. Germline V gene sequence: CDR1 MNHEY, CDR2 SVGAGI. The chain's CDR3 is CASSLAGMATDTQYF. CDR3 in DNA: TGTGCCAGCAGTTTAGCGGGAATGGCCACAGATACGCAGTATTTT.

The CDR3 sequence is CAIRVRDYEQYF. The CDR3 DNA reads as TGTGCCATCAGAGTCAGGGACTACGAGCAGTACTTC. This chain joins TRBV10-3 and TRBJ2-7, with D perhaps TRBD1 (5 bases). Trimming shortened V by 6 bases and J by 3 bases, and 9 bases separated the two germline ends. Germline CDR1 and CDR2: ENHRY and SYGVKD. The CDR3 has 12 residues.

J is TRBJ1-4 and V is TRBV7-9; possibly TRBD1 for D (5 bases). The length of the CDR3 is 15 residues. Germline values: CDR1 SEHNR, CDR2 FQNEAQ (reference sequence). Between the trimmed V and J ends, which lost 2 bases and 5 bases, there was a span of 12 bases. CDR3: CASSLPGGGNEKLFF. DNA of the CDR3: TGTGCCAGCAGCTTACCGGGGGGGGGAAATGAAAAACTGTTTTTT.

This chain connects TRBV5-4 to TRBJ2-5; tentatively, D is TRBD2 (6 bases). The CDR3 sequence is 13 residues long. Germline V gene data show CDR1 as SGHNT and CDR2 as YYREEE (reference sequence). Trimming removed 4 bases at V and 9 bases at J, with 16 bases between. CDR3 sequence (DNA): TGTGCCAGCAGCCAAACCTTGTCGGGGGCCCAGTACTTC. As protein: CASSQTLSGAQYF.

The J gene is TRBJ2-7, the V gene TRBV6-5, with TRBD1 matching 10 bases. Trimming at V came to 2 bases and at J to 3 bases, leaving 4 bases not matched to a gene. CDR1 and CDR2 (germline): MNHEY, SVGAGI. The CDR3 consists of 15 residues. The CDR3 spells CASSYGGTGVYEQYF. In nucleotides, the CDR3 is TGTGCCAGCAGTTACGGAGGGACAGGGGTCTACGAGCAGTACTTC.

The chain carries TRBV19 and TRBJ1-4; no clear D gene. Germline CDR1 and CDR2: LNHDA and SQIVND (reference sequence). V lost 6 bases to trimming and J lost 8 bases, with 16 bases between them. The CDR3 loop spans 14 amino acids. The chain's CDR3 is CASRTGDENEKLFF. The CDR3 nucleotides read TGTGCCAGTAGGACGGGAGATGAAAACGAAAAACTGTTTTTT. Variable domain in full (rest from reference TRBV19 and TRBJ1-4): DGGITQSPKYLFRKEGQNVTLSCEQNLNHDAMYWYRQDPGQGLRLIYYSQIVNDFQKGDIAEGYSVSREKKESFPLTVTSAQKNPTAFYLCASRTGDENEKLFFGSGTQLSVL.

V usage is TRBV30 and J usage is TRBJ2-1; TRBD2 agrees at 7 bases. Trimming took 0 bases from V and 5 from J; bases not matched to a gene: 4. Germline V gene sequence: CDR1 GTSNPN, CDR2 SVGIG (reference sequence). This CDR3 has 14 amino acids. The CDR3 coding sequence is TGTGCCTGGAGTGTGGGGGGGAGTAACAATGAGCAGTTCTTC. This encodes CAWSVGGSNNEQFF. The entire variable domain, with the rest obtained from reference TRBV30 and TRBJ2-1, is as follows: SQTIHQWPATLVQPVGSPLSLECTVEGTSNPNLYWYRQAAGRGLQLLFYSVGIGQISSEVPQNLSASRPQDRQFILSSKKLLLSDSGFYLCAWSVGGSNNEQFFGPGTRLTVL.

This clone turned up a few times. The rearrangement uses TRBV4-1 and TRBJ2-6, with a tentative D call TRBD1 (6 bases). CDR1 and CDR2 from the germline V gene are MGHRA and YSYEKL. Trimming took 3 bases from V and 0 from J, leaving 12 bases between them. The CDR3 is 17 residues long. CDR3 nucleotides: TGCGCCAGCAGCCAGGCTTGGACAGCCTCTGGGGCCAACGTCCTGACTTTC. This gives the protein CASSQAWTASGANVLTF.

V gene TRBV25-1 combines with J gene TRBJ2-3; perhaps TRBD1 as D (5 bases). CDR1 and CDR2 (germline): MGHDK, SYGVNS. This CDR3 contains 16 residues. Trimming cost V 4 bases and J 0 bases, with 14 bases left between them. The CDR3: CASSVRSGSSTDTQYF. The CDR3 DNA is TGTGCCAGCAGTGTCCGTTCAGGGTCGAGCACAGATACGCAGTATTTT. The full variable domain, completed using reference TRBV25-1 and TRBJ2-3, is EADIYQTPRYLVIGTGKKITLECSQTMGHDKMYWYQQDPGMELHLIHYSYGVNSTEKGDLSSESTVSRIRTEHFPLTLESARPSHTSQYLCASSVRSGSSTDTQYFGPGTRLTVL.

The chain combines TRBV6-5 with TRBJ2-1, with TRBD2 matching over 13 bases. V lost 6 bases to trimming and J lost 8 bases; unmatched junction nucleotides: 7. The CDR3 runs 15 residues. Germline-derived CDR1 and CDR2 are MNHEY and SVGAGI. The CDR3 nucleotides are TGTGCCAGCAGAGTCACTAGCGGGGGGGCCCATGAGCAGTTCTTC. Protein product: CASRVTSGGAHEQFF.

V gene TRBV29-1 combines with J gene TRBJ2-3; D is uncertain. Germline-derived CDR1 and CDR2 are SQVTM and ANQGSEA. V was pared by 1 base and J by 0 bases, with 11 bases between. The CDR3 is 15 amino acids. The CDR3 loop is CSVEGGLISTDTQYF. The CDR3 bases are TGCAGCGTTGAAGGTGGGCTCATTAGCACAGATACGCAGTATTTT.

V gene TRBV9 combines with J gene TRBJ2-3, with D possibly TRBD1 on 6 matching bases. Per the germline V gene, CDR1 is SGDLS and CDR2 is YYNGEE. The length of the CDR3 is 14 residues. V lost 3 bases and J lost 2, with 10 bases in between. The CDR3 loop is CASSEDRSTDTQYF. As DNA, the CDR3 is TGTGCCAGCAGCGAGGACAGATCCACAGATACGCAGTATTTT.

V usage is TRBV29-1 and J usage is TRBJ2-2, with 12 nucleotides matching TRBD2. Unmatched junction bases numbered 8, after V lost 7 bases and J lost 5 bases. Germline V gene lookup returns CDR1 SQVTM and CDR2 ANQGSEA. CDR3 length: 15 amino acids. The CDR3 spells CSARLAGVGTGELFF. The DNA of the CDR3 is TGCAGCGCCCGACTAGCGGGAGTAGGGACCGGGGAGCTGTTTTTT.

The chain has TRBV6-1 and TRBJ2-7, with 10 bases identical to TRBD1. CDR1 is MNHNS, CDR2 SASEGT, per germline. The CDR3 is 14 residues long. V dropped 7 bases and J dropped 3; count of bases not matched to a gene: 6. The chain's CDR3 is CASIGTGDFYEQYF. CDR3 nucleotides: TGTGCCAGCATCGGGACAGGGGACTTCTACGAGCAGTACTTC.

This clone was picked up many times. This chain connects TRBV28 to TRBJ2-2; 13 bases align to TRBD2. Trimming cost V 6 bases and J 0 bases; bases outside gene matches: 7. This CDR3 has 18 amino acids. Looked up from germline, CDR1 is MDHEN and CDR2 is SYDVKM. CDR3 in amino acids: CASSPWTSGGPNTGELFF. In DNA form, the CDR3 reads TGTGCCAGCAGCCCTTGGACTAGCGGGGGACCGAACACCGGGGAGCTGTTTTTT.

The V call is TRBV5-1, the J call TRBJ1-2; D remains ambiguous. The germline V gene has CDR1 SGHRS and CDR2 YFSETQ. The ends were cut back, 4 bases at V and 2 bases at J, with 12 bases in the middle. The CDR3 runs 14 residues. CDR3 region: CASSPPRSNYGYTF. The CDR3 coding sequence is TGCGCCAGCAGCCCCCCTCGGAGCAACTATGGCTACACCTTC.